The 29 T cell receptor beta chains given below trace back to one sample, sequenced in a study of blood T cell repertoires in COVID-19. Sequenced by immunoSEQ multiplex PCR; TCRdb stores in-frame clones only, minus some. The repertoire has 400,000 to 450,000 clones, about nine tenths of them found once; the top ten carry approximately 1.5%. Sequenced: peripheral blood. The receptors come from a woman aged 40 to 50 with COVID-19, enrolled during active disease.

The rearrangement joins TRBV9 to TRBJ2-1; possible D gene TRBD1, 5 bases. Germline V gene sequence: CDR1 SGDLS, CDR2 YYNGEE. V was trimmed by 4 bases and J by 8 bases, leaving 19 bases between them. The CDR3 is 15 amino acids. CDR3 region: CASSISTAPSHEQFF. CDR3 DNA sequence: TGTGCCAGCAGCATATCGACAGCACCAAGCCATGAGCAGTTCTTC.

Of note for this clone: This sample includes further DNA sequences coding for the same CDR3. The chain is built from TRBV28 and TRBJ2-7; the D gene is possibly TRBD1 (6 bases). Looked up from germline, CDR1 is MDHEN and CDR2 is SYDVKM. V was pared by 4 bases and J by 1 base, with 8 bases between. The CDR3 has 13 amino acids. DNA for the CDR3: TGTGCCAGCAGTTCAGGGGTTTCCTACGAGCAGTACTTC. It translates to CASSSGVSYEQYF.

This chain joins TRBV4-2 and TRBJ1-2, with TRBD1 identical over 7 bases. J was trimmed by 6 bases and V by 1 base; bases with no gene match: 14. The CDR3 is 17 amino acids. The V gene's germline CDR1 is LGHNA and CDR2 YNFKEQ. CDR3 coding DNA: TGTGCCAGCAGCCAAGGTAGGGGGCGGAGTTCCGTTCATGGCTACACCTTC. Translated, it gives CASSQGRGRSSVHGYTF.

The rearrangement uses TRBV7-9 and TRBJ2-1; weak D call: TRBD2 (7 bases). Germline-derived CDR1 and CDR2 are SEHNR and FQNEAQ (reference sequence). The CDR3 extends over 15 amino acids. V lost 5 bases to trimming and J lost 7 bases, with 18 bases between them. CDR3 protein: CASSTPRGAKNEQFF. The CDR3 coding sequence is TGTGCCAGCAGCACTCCCCGGGGGGCTAAGAATGAGCAGTTCTTC.

The rearrangement joins TRBV24-1 to TRBJ2-1; 9 bases map to TRBD2. The CDR3 has 18 residues. V dropped 4 bases and J dropped 1; count of bases not matched to a gene: 10. Per the germline V gene, CDR1 is KGHDR and CDR2 is SFDVKD. In DNA form, the CDR3 reads TGTGCCACCAGTGAGGCTAGCGGGGCGGGAGGGTCCTACAATGAGCAGTTCTTC. This sequence encodes CATSEASGAGGSYNEQFF.

The gene calls are TRBV19 and TRBJ1-4; D may be TRBD1 (5 bases). The germline V gene encodes CDR1 LNHDA and CDR2 SQIVND (reference sequence). The CDR3 covers 13 residues. The V end lost 7 bases, the J end lost 0 bases, and 6 bases lay between the germline ends. The CDR3 region has the DNA TGTGCCAGTACCAGGGCAACTAATGAAAAACTGTTTTTT. Amino acids: CASTRATNEKLFF. Complete variable domain (other parts from reference TRBV19 and TRBJ1-4): DGGITQSPKYLFRKEGQNVTLSCEQNLNHDAMYWYRQDPGQGLRLIYYSQIVNDFQKGDIAEGYSVSREKKESFPLTVTSAQKNPTAFYLCASTRATNEKLFFGSGTQLSVL.

The rearrangement uses TRBV19 and TRBJ2-1; 7 positions match TRBD1. V lost 6 bases to trimming and J lost 4 bases; unmatched junction nucleotides: 9. Germline CDR1 LNHDA, CDR2 SQIVND (reference sequence). CDR3 length equals 15 residues. Here the CDR3 reads CASRPWSGGYNEQFF. The CDR3 DNA follows: TGTGCCAGTAGGCCCTGGTCAGGGGGATACAATGAGCAGTTCTTC.

The rearrangement uses TRBV7-9 and TRBJ1-2; D gene uncertain. The germline CDR1 and CDR2 sequences are SEHNR and FQNEAQ (reference sequence). The CDR3 has 13 amino acids. V was pared by 4 bases and J by 4 bases, with 10 bases between. Here the CDR3 DNA reads TGTGCCAGCAGCTCCATACTAAGCTATGGCTACACCTTC. This translates into CASSSILSYGYTF.

This clone was observed a single time. The gene calls are TRBV6-5 and TRBJ2-1, with 10 bases aligning to TRBD2. CDR1 is MNHEY, CDR2 SVGAGI, per germline. Losses at the gene ends were 7 bases for V and 10 bases for J; bases not matched to a gene: 10. The CDR3 has 14 amino acids. DNA for the CDR3: TGTGCCAGCACCCGAGACCCTAGCGGGGGAGAGCAGTTCTTC. Its protein product is CASTRDPSGGEQFF.

The chain has TRBV3-1 (or the pseudogene TRBV3-2) and TRBJ2-7; weak D call: TRBD2 (6 bases). There are 13 residues in the CDR3. Germline-derived CDR1 and CDR2 are LGHDT and YNNKEL (reference sequence). The V gene lost 4 bases and the J gene lost 7 bases, with 14 bases spanning the gap. In nucleotides, the CDR3 is TGTGCCAGCAGCCCCGCGGGGATCGGGGAGCAGTACTTC. Translating gives CASSPAGIGEQYF.

The chain couples TRBV7-9 to TRBJ1-1, with 7 bases lining up with TRBD1. CDR3 length: 16 amino acids. Germline V gives CDR1 SEHNR, CDR2 FQNEAQ (reference sequence). With 6 bases clipped from V and 0 bases from J, the junction kept 10 bases outside the gene matches. As DNA, the CDR3 is TGTGCCAGCAGGCGGGACAGCCCGTTTATGAACACTGAAGCTTTCTTT. This gives the protein CASRRDSPFMNTEAFF.

The chain combines TRBV7-2 with TRBJ2-3; 8 positions match TRBD2. The germline V gene has CDR1 SGHTA and CDR2 FQGNSA. The CDR3 runs to 16 residues. V lost 6 bases to trimming and J lost 2 bases; unmatched junction nucleotides: 10. The CDR3 DNA follows: TGTGCCAGCAGGTGGCTAAGGACTAGCTTCACAGATACGCAGTATTTT. Translating gives CASRWLRTSFTDTQYF. Full variable domain (outside the CDR3, taken from reference TRBV7-2 and TRBJ2-3): GAGVSQSPSNKVTEKGKDVELRCDPISGHTALYWYRQSLGQGLEFLIYFQGNSAPDKSGLPSDRFSAERTGGSVSTLTIQRTQQEDSAVYLCASRWLRTSFTDTQYFGPGTRLTVL.

J is TRBJ2-5 and V is TRBV5-1; 8 bases line up with TRBD1. The CDR3 has 15 residues. Germline V CDR1 and CDR2: SGHRS, YFSETQ. V dropped 7 bases and J dropped 0; count of bases not matched to a gene: 8. The DNA of the CDR3 is TGCGCCAGCCGACAGGGGTCAATCTACCAAGAGACCCAGTACTTC. Amino acid sequence: CASRQGSIYQETQYF. The whole variable domain, filled in from reference TRBV5-1 and TRBJ2-5, reads KAGVTQTPRYLIKTRGQQVTLSCSPISGHRSVSWYQQTPGQGLQFLFEYFSETQRNKGNFPGRFSGRQFSNSRSEMNVSTLELGDSALYLCASRQGSIYQETQYFGPGTRLLVL.

This clone was detected once. This rearrangement joins TRBV7-3 to TRBJ2-1; TRBD2 aligns across 11 bases. The germline CDR1 and CDR2 sequences are SGHTA and FQGTGA. The CDR3 sequence is 17 residues long. J gave up 4 bases and V 5 bases, and 10 bases lay outside the gene matches. CDR3 in DNA: TGTGCCAGCAGCCCGCAACTCCTAGCGGGGGGATACAATGAGCAGTTCTTC. Translating it yields CASSPQLLAGGYNEQFF.

CDR3 sequence: CASSVTGGSTDTQYF. As DNA, the CDR3 is TGTGCCAGCAGCGTGACAGGGGGCAGCACAGATACGCAGTATTTT. V gene TRBV5-6 combines with J gene TRBJ2-3; 10 bases agree with TRBD1. With V trimmed by 4 bases and J by 0 bases, 2 bases remained unmatched. CDR1 is SGHDT and CDR2 is YYEEEE in the germline V gene. The CDR3 totals 15 residues. The variable domain in full, completed from reference TRBV5-6 and TRBJ2-3, reads DAGVTQSPTHLIKTRGQQVTLRCSPKSGHDTVSWYQQALGQGPQFIFQYYEEEERQRGNFPDRFSGHQFPNYSSELNVNALLLGDSALYLCASSVTGGSTDTQYFGPGTRLTVL.

This clone was detected only a few times. The V and J genes are TRBV6-6 and TRBJ2-7, with 8 bases that match TRBD1. V dropped 2 bases and J dropped 3; count of bases not matched to a gene: 6. The CDR3 contains 15 residues. Germline lookup yields CDR1 MNHNY and CDR2 SVGAGI (reference sequence). The CDR3, as DNA: TGTGCCAGCAGTTACCCGAGACAGGGGTTCTACGAGCAGTACTTC. Amino acids: CASSYPRQGFYEQYF.

The sample holds one count of this clone. The CDR3 DNA sequence: TGTGCCAGCAGCTCAGCCATGATCAGGAATACTGAAGCTTTCTTT. It yields the protein CASSSAMIRNTEAFF. The chain employs TRBV5-8 and TRBJ1-1, with no clear D. The germline gives CDR1 SGHTS, CDR2 YDEGEE. The CDR3 extends over 15 amino acids. Trimming pared 3 bases from V and 5 bases from J, leaving 17 bases between.

The rearrangement uses TRBV4-1 and TRBJ2-5; TRBD2 aligns across 7 bases. With 3 bases clipped from V and 5 bases from J, the junction kept 12 bases outside the gene matches. The germline V gene encodes CDR1 MGHRA and CDR2 YSYEKL. CDR3 length: 16 residues. CDR3 bases: TGCGCCAGCAGCCAGGGGGAGGGTCGATGGCGGGAGACCCAGTACTTC. Translated, it gives CASSQGEGRWRETQYF.

The rearrangement joins TRBV7-9 to TRBJ1-4, with a possible D match to TRBD1 (6 bases). The CDR3 has 15 amino acids. The germline V gene has CDR1 SEHNR and CDR2 FQNEAQ (reference sequence). Trimming stripped 1 base from V and 4 bases from J, with 10 bases between. The CDR3 coding sequence is TGTGCCAGCAGCTTAGAGGGGGGGTTTAATGAAAAACTGTTTTTT. Translation gives CASSLEGGFNEKLFF.

The chain joins TRBV28 to TRBJ2-6; the match to TRBD1 covers 7 bases. The V gene's germline CDR1 is MDHEN and CDR2 SYDVKM. Trimming removed 3 bases from V and 4 bases from J; junction bases left unmatched: 6. CDR3 length: 16 residues. CDR3 residues: CASSLIGGPGANVLTF. The CDR3 nucleotides read TGTGCCAGCAGTTTGATAGGGGGCCCCGGGGCCAACGTCCTGACTTTC.

The chain recombines TRBV5-4 with TRBJ2-5; TRBD2 matches at 7 bases. Germline V gene sequence: CDR1 SGHNT, CDR2 YYREEE (reference sequence). Trimming took 5 bases from V and 2 from J; bases not matched to a gene: 6. The CDR3 runs 14 residues. In DNA, the CDR3 is TGTGCCAGCAGGGCGGACGGGGGGCAAGAGACCCAGTACTTC. It yields the protein CASRADGGQETQYF.

This chain links TRBV19 with TRBJ2-2; tentative D call: TRBD2 (5 bases). The CDR3 contains 14 residues. CDR1 is LNHDA, CDR2 SQIVND, per germline (reference sequence). V was clipped by 6 bases and J by 4 bases, with 12 bases between them. The CDR3 loop reads CASRVGRGTGELFF. The CDR3 DNA is TGTGCCAGTAGGGTCGGACGGGGCACCGGGGAGCTGTTTTTT.

The gene calls are TRBV18 and TRBJ1-2, with 9 positions matching TRBD1. The junction had 3 bases not matched to a gene; V was cut back by 0 bases and J by 7 bases. In germline, CDR1 is KGHSH, CDR2 LQKENI. CDR3 length equals 14 residues. CDR3 sequence reads: CASSPPRTGVGYTF. CDR3 sequence (DNA): TGTGCCAGCTCACCACCCAGGACAGGGGTTGGCTACACCTTC.

The J gene is TRBJ1-2, the V gene TRBV30; perhaps TRBD1 as D (5 bases). Germline CDR1 reads GTSNPN; CDR2 reads SVGIG (reference sequence). V was clipped by 0 bases and J by 0 bases, with 14 bases between them. CDR3 length equals 16 residues. The CDR3 sequence is CAWSVRQGLANYGYTF. In DNA, the CDR3 is TGTGCCTGGAGTGTACGGCAGGGACTAGCTAACTATGGCTACACCTTC.

The rearrangement uses TRBV27 and TRBJ2-2; TRBD1 agrees at 8 bases. The CDR3 has 16 amino acids. Germline lookup yields CDR1 MNHEY and CDR2 SMNVEV (reference sequence). Trimming at V came to 5 bases and at J to 6 bases, leaving 11 bases not matched to a gene. The CDR3 reads CASSPSQGEYSGELFF. The CDR3 DNA follows: TGTGCCAGCAGTCCCTCACAGGGGGAGTACTCCGGGGAGCTGTTTTTT.

This chain connects TRBV12-5 to TRBJ2-2; D is perhaps TRBD2 (5 bases). CDR1 and CDR2 from the germline V gene are LGHNT and FRNRAP. This CDR3 is 14 amino acids long. V lost 7 bases, J lost 5 bases, and 14 bases lay in between. The CDR3 sequence is CASAWTVQTGELFF. In nucleotides, the CDR3 is TGTGCTAGTGCCTGGACTGTACAAACCGGGGAGCTGTTTTTT.

The rearrangement uses TRBV6-1 and TRBJ1-3; the match to TRBD1 covers 11 bases. Germline V lookup: CDR1 MNHNS, CDR2 SASEGT. The CDR3 has 15 amino acids. The ends lost 6 bases at V and 3 bases at J; junction bases unmatched: 4. This CDR3 is CASSRDRGFGNTIYF. CDR3 nucleotides: TGTGCCAGCAGCAGGGACAGGGGGTTTGGAAACACCATATATTTT.

V is TRBV7-2 and J is TRBJ2-2; tentative D call: TRBD2 (5 bases). Germline V gives CDR1 SGHTA, CDR2 FQGNSA. CDR3 size: 15 residues. The V end lost 3 bases, the J end lost 1 base, and 9 bases lay between the germline ends. As DNA, the CDR3 is TGTGCCAGCAGCTTTCGGGGTTTGAACACCGGGGAGCTGTTTTTT. Its translation is CASSFRGLNTGELFF.

The V call is TRBV27, the J call TRBJ1-2; possibly TRBD1 for D (6 bases). The CDR3 consists of 12 residues. The V gene's germline CDR1 is MNHEY and CDR2 SMNVEV (reference sequence). The V end lost 6 bases, the J end lost 4 bases, and 9 bases lay between the germline ends. The CDR3 loop reads CASRTGSYGYTF. In DNA, the CDR3 is TGTGCCAGCAGAACAGGGAGCTATGGCTACACCTTC.